The 25 T cell receptor beta chains given below trace back to one sample, sequenced in a study of CD8 T cells in Susac syndrome. Reverse transcription of roughly 0.45 to 1 ug RNA used random hexamers. TCRdb reprocessed the immunoSEQ multiplex PCR reads with MiXCR, giving one entry per CDR3 protein. The profile shows some 260,000 distinct CDR3 sequences, 70% to 90% of them singletons. Sequences were obtained from CD8+ T cells from PBMCs. The receptor source for this set is a human donor with multiple sclerosis.

The genes are TRBV19 and TRBJ2-2; no clear D gene. From germline, CDR1 is LNHDA and CDR2 SQIVND (reference sequence). The CDR3 is made up of 14 amino acids. V lost 3 bases, J lost 3 bases, and 8 bases lay in between. The CDR3 coding sequence is TGTGCCAGTAGTATCGACTCCGACACCGGGGAGCTGTTTTTT. This sequence encodes CASSIDSDTGELFF.

The chain has TRBV27 and TRBJ2-7; TRBD2 agrees at 8 bases. V lost 7 bases and J lost 1; bases outside the gene matches: 6. The CDR3 covers 14 residues. Germline V gene data show CDR1 as MNHEY and CDR2 as SMNVEV (reference sequence). The CDR3 sequence: CASNPGGVSYEQYF. The CDR3 bases are TGTGCCAGCAACCCGGGGGGGGTTTCCTACGAGCAGTACTTC.

V and J are TRBV18 and TRBJ2-7; 7 nucleotides agree with TRBD1. The length of the CDR3 is 16 residues. From germline, CDR1 is KGHSH and CDR2 LQKENI. V trimming: 1 base; J trimming: 3 bases; junction bases outside the gene matches: 9. CDR3 protein: CASSPLDRVLFYEQYF. CDR3 bases: TGTGCCAGCTCACCACTAGACAGGGTTCTATTCTACGAGCAGTACTTC.

This clonotype was detected only once. The chain carries TRBV7-9 and TRBJ2-1; TRBD1 or TRBD2 may be the D gene (6 bases each). Trimming pared 0 bases from V and 1 base from J, leaving 16 bases between. The CDR3 spans 18 residues. Germline V gene data show CDR1 as SEHNR and CDR2 as FQNEAQ (reference sequence). CDR3 nucleotides: TGTGCCAGCAGCTTAGCTTCCGGGGGCGCGCCTTCCTACAATGAGCAGTTCTTC. Translated, it gives CASSLASGGAPSYNEQFF.

DNA of the CDR3: TGTGCCAGCAGTGAGAGCGAGAATGAGCAGTTCTTC. Translating gives CASSESENEQFF. The chain combines TRBV2 with TRBJ2-1, with no clear D. The CDR3 has 12 residues. Per the germline V gene, CDR1 is SNHLY and CDR2 is FYNNEI. Trimming took 3 bases from V and 7 from J, leaving 7 bases between them.

The rearrangement links TRBV7-9 to TRBJ1-1; 7 nucleotides agree with TRBD1. The germline gives CDR1 SEHNR, CDR2 FQNEAQ (reference sequence). The CDR3 loop spans 16 amino acids. V lost 5 bases to trimming and J lost 3 bases; unmatched junction nucleotides: 12. The CDR3 nucleotides are TGTGCCAGCAGCCAAACAGACAGGGCGGCGGACACTGAAGCTTTCTTT. Translated, it gives CASSQTDRAADTEAFF.

The genes are TRBV27 and TRBJ1-1; D not certain. Trimming pared 2 bases from V and 6 bases from J, leaving 10 bases between. The CDR3 is 13 residues long. The germline CDR1 and CDR2 sequences are MNHEY and SMNVEV (reference sequence). The chain's CDR3 is CASSLNGPPEAFF. CDR3 nucleotide sequence: TGTGCCAGCAGTTTAAATGGGCCGCCTGAAGCTTTCTTT.

The V gene is TRBV10-3, the J gene TRBJ1-2, with D possibly being TRBD1 (5 bases). The CDR3 is 15 amino acids. CDR1 ENHRY and CDR2 SYGVKD come from the germline V gene. Trimming stripped 1 base from V and 2 bases from J, with 11 bases between. CDR3 protein: CAISEWGKTNYGYTF. For the CDR3, the DNA is TGTGCCATCAGTGAGTGGGGGAAGACGAACTATGGCTACACCTTC.

The chain combines TRBV10-3 with TRBJ2-7; a weak D match, TRBD2 (5 bases). The CDR3 is 12 amino acids. The ends were cut back, 3 bases at V and 6 bases at J, with 9 bases in the middle. CDR1 and CDR2 from the germline V gene are ENHRY and SYGVKD. This CDR3 is CAISDTRSEQYF. For the CDR3, the DNA is TGTGCCATCAGTGACACTAGATCCGAGCAGTACTTC.

The CDR3 region is CASSLVGSQNTEAFF. The CDR3 DNA reads as TGTGCCAGCAGCTTAGTGGGGTCTCAGAACACTGAAGCTTTCTTT. The rearrangement links TRBV7-6 to TRBJ1-1; no definite D call. The CDR3 covers 15 residues. V lost 1 base and J lost 1, with 10 bases in between. CDR1 is SGHVS, CDR2 FNYEAQ, per germline.

The rearrangement joins TRBV20-1 to TRBJ2-7; TRBD1 matches 11 bases. With V trimmed by 3 bases and J by 7 bases, 8 bases remained unmatched. Germline CDR1 reads DFQATT; CDR2 reads SNEGSKA (reference sequence). CDR3 length: 14 residues. CDR3 DNA sequence: TGCAGTGCTAGTGAAACCGGGACAGGGGGGGAGCAGTACTTC. Its protein product is CSASETGTGGEQYF.

This chain uses TRBV6-5 with TRBJ2-2; 11 bases are a match to TRBD1. The CDR3 runs to 15 residues. Germline V gene lookup returns CDR1 MNHEY and CDR2 SVGAGI. Losses at the gene ends were 2 bases for V and 4 bases for J; bases not matched to a gene: 0. This chain's CDR3 is CASSYGTGGTGELFF. As DNA, the CDR3 is TGTGCCAGCAGTTACGGGACAGGGGGCACCGGGGAGCTGTTTTTT.

This clonotype was observed a single time. This rearrangement joins TRBV29-1 to TRBJ1-2, with D perhaps TRBD1 (6 bases). Trimming pared 7 bases from V and 8 bases from J, leaving 14 bases between. The germline V gene has CDR1 SQVTM and CDR2 ANQGSEA. CDR3 length: 11 residues. The CDR3 here is CSARTVAGYTF. The CDR3 bases are TGCAGCGCCAGGACAGTGGCCGGCTACACCTTC. Full variable domain (missing parts from reference TRBV29-1 and TRBJ1-2): SAVISQKPSRDICQRGTSLTIQCQVDSQVTMMFWYRQQPGQSLTLIATANQGSEATYESGFVIDKFPISRPNLTFSTLTVSNMSPEDSSIYLCSARTVAGYTFGSGTRLTVV.

The V call is TRBV9, the J call TRBJ1-6, with 9 bases aligning to TRBD1. J was trimmed by 6 bases and V by 3 bases; bases with no gene match: 1. The germline V gene encodes CDR1 SGDLS and CDR2 YYNGEE. CDR3 length equals 14 residues. The CDR3 coding sequence is TGTGCCAGCAGCGGGACAGGGGCTAATTCACCCCTCCACTTT. Translation gives CASSGTGANSPLHF. Together with reference TRBV9 and TRBJ1-6, the CDR3 gives the full variable domain: DSGVTQTPKHLITATGQRVTLRCSPRSGDLSVYWYQQSLDQGLQFLIQYYNGEERAKGNILERFSAQQFPDLHSELNLSSLELGDSALYFCASSGTGANSPLHFGNGTRLTVT.

This clonotype was observed once. The V and J genes are TRBV10-3 and TRBJ2-1, with 15 bases matching TRBD2. The trim removed 5 bases at V and 2 bases at J, leaving 4 bases unmatched. CDR1 is ENHRY, CDR2 SYGVKD, per germline. CDR3 size: 17 residues. CDR3 residues: CAISPGLAGGPYNEQFF. The CDR3 nucleotides are TGTGCCATCAGTCCTGGACTAGCGGGAGGGCCCTACAATGAGCAGTTCTTC.

The chain links TRBV28 to TRBJ1-5; D is uncertain. Per the germline V gene, CDR1 is MDHEN and CDR2 is SYDVKM. This CDR3 is built from 13 residues. Trimming took 7 bases from V and 4 from J, leaving 11 bases between them. The CDR3 here is CASTLRGNQPQHF. The CDR3, as DNA: TGTGCCAGCACCTTACGGGGAAATCAGCCCCAGCATTTT.

This chain links TRBV27 with TRBJ2-2; 8 nucleotides match TRBD1. J gave up 3 bases and V 0 bases, and 6 bases lay outside the gene matches. The V gene's germline CDR1 is MNHEY and CDR2 SMNVEV (reference sequence). The CDR3 runs 17 residues. The CDR3 is CASSLSDRAPDTGELFF. The CDR3 nucleotides are TGTGCCAGCAGTTTATCGGACAGGGCCCCGGACACCGGGGAGCTGTTTTTT.

The chain couples TRBV7-9 to TRBJ1-4; D is ambiguous. In germline, CDR1 is SEHNR, CDR2 FQNEAQ (reference sequence). CDR3 length: 11 residues. Deletions cut 5 bases from V and 5 bases from J, with 3 bases between. CDR3 sequence reads: CASSENEKLFF. The CDR3 DNA follows: TGTGCCAGCAGCGAGAATGAAAAACTGTTTTTT.

This rearrangement joins TRBV19 to TRBJ1-4, with D hard to call. Germline V CDR1 and CDR2: LNHDA, SQIVND (reference sequence). The CDR3 covers 17 residues. V gave up 0 bases and J gave up 5 bases, with 16 bases separating them. The CDR3 sequence: CASSIDPAAEENEKLFF. CDR3 bases: TGTGCCAGTAGTATAGATCCAGCGGCGGAGGAGAATGAAAAACTGTTTTTT.

The chain couples TRBV30 to TRBJ1-5, with TRBD1 matching 8 bases. Trimming removed 2 bases from V and 0 bases from J; junction bases left unmatched: 6. CDR3 size: 16 residues. Germline V lookup: CDR1 GTSNPN, CDR2 SVGIG (reference sequence). The CDR3 DNA reads TGTGCCTGGAGTTACAGGGGGACCCCTAGCAATCAGCCCCAGCATTTT. Its translation: CAWSYRGTPSNQPQHF.

This chain uses TRBV9 with TRBJ2-7; perhaps TRBD2 as D (5 bases). The length of the CDR3 is 14 residues. CDR1 SGDLS and CDR2 YYNGEE come from the germline V gene. V lost 3 bases to trimming and J lost 5 bases, with 15 bases between them. CDR3 residues: CASSAAGGVNEQYF. The CDR3 nucleotides are TGTGCCAGCAGCGCGGCGGGTGGGGTCAACGAGCAGTACTTC.

V gene TRBV20-1 combines with J gene TRBJ2-7; maybe TRBD2 (5 bases). Trimming left V 1 base short and J 5 bases short, with 12 bases between. Germline lookup yields CDR1 DFQATT and CDR2 SNEGSKA (reference sequence). The CDR3 runs to 13 residues. The CDR3 reads CSARGLTRHEQYF. As DNA, the CDR3 is TGCAGTGCTAGAGGTCTAACTAGACACGAGCAGTACTTC.

CDR3 in amino acids: CASSQEHGASDTQYF. Here the CDR3 DNA reads TGTGCCAGCAGCCAAGAGCACGGGGCGAGCGATACGCAGTATTTT. The chain uses TRBV3-1 and TRBJ2-3, with D perhaps given as TRBD1 or TRBD2 (5 bases each). The CDR3 loop spans 15 amino acids. V was trimmed by 0 bases and J by 6 bases, leaving 13 bases between them. Germline assignment: CDR1 LGHDT and CDR2 YNNKEL (reference sequence).

This rearrangement joins TRBV28 to TRBJ2-5; D unresolved. Trimming removed 6 bases from V and 5 bases from J, with 13 bases in between. The CDR3 is 13 residues long. The V gene's germline CDR1 is MDHEN and CDR2 SYDVKM. CDR3 DNA: TGTGCCAGCAGCCGGAAGGGTTCCGAGACCCAGTACTTC. Its translation is CASSRKGSETQYF.

The gene calls are TRBV4-1 and TRBJ1-5, with TRBD1 matching 11 bases. CDR1 and CDR2 from the germline V gene are MGHRA and YSYEKL. V shed 2 bases, J shed 4 bases, and the junction held 10 bases outside the gene matches. The CDR3 contains 18 residues. The CDR3 sequence is CASSQLILGTGGNQPQHF. The CDR3 DNA sequence: TGCGCCAGCAGCCAATTAATTCTCGGGACAGGGGGTAATCAGCCCCAGCATTTT.